What follows are 24 T cell receptor beta chains derived from one specimen sequenced in a study of CD4 T cells in relation to SARS-CoV-2 and coronaviruses. Their antigens are not known. Profiling relied on immunoSEQ multiplex PCR, and the TCRdb table lists in-frame clones only, not all of them. The top ten hold 3% to 4% of the sample, which has some 32,000 clones, over 60% seen once. Sequenced input: memory CD4+ T cells from PBMCs, cultured in vitro. These receptor sequences come from an adult with COVID-19.

V usage is TRBV19 and J usage is TRBJ2-1; 13 nucleotides match TRBD2. The J segment lost 3 bases and the V segment lost 0 bases, leaving 5 bases of the junction unmatched. The CDR3 runs 18 residues. Germline assignment: CDR1 LNHDA and CDR2 SQIVND (reference sequence). CDR3 coding DNA: TGTGCCAGTAGTATAGATTTTTGGACTAGCGGGAGCTACAATGAGCAGTTCTTC. The encoded protein is CASSIDFWTSGSYNEQFF.

This chain uses TRBV5-6 with TRBJ1-2; 9 positions agree with TRBD1. The CDR3 is 15 amino acids. The germline V gene encodes CDR1 SGHDT and CDR2 YYEEEE. The V and J ends lost 2 bases and 5 bases, in that order; junction bases with no gene match: 7. CDR3 DNA: TGTGCCAGCAGCTTTTTGGGACAGGGAGAGTATGGCTACACCTTC. The encoded protein is CASSFLGQGEYGYTF.

The chain is built from TRBV19 and TRBJ2-1, with 7 bases that match TRBD2. The germline gives CDR1 LNHDA, CDR2 SQIVND (reference sequence). The CDR3 spans 16 residues. V was pared by 3 bases and J by 0 bases, with 5 bases of the junction left unmatched. The CDR3 here is CASSMRGGSSYNEQFF. DNA of the CDR3: TGTGCCAGTAGTATGAGAGGCGGGAGCTCCTACAATGAGCAGTTCTTC.

V gene TRBV7-2 combines with J gene TRBJ2-1; tentatively, D is TRBD2 (6 bases). In germline, CDR1 is SGHTA, CDR2 FQGNSA. The CDR3 sequence is 14 residues long. Trimming removed 0 bases at V and 6 bases at J, with 9 bases between. Here the CDR3 reads CASSLARRGNEQFF. CDR3 sequence (DNA): TGTGCCAGCAGCTTAGCGCGGAGGGGCAATGAGCAGTTCTTC.

The rearrangement joins TRBV7-8 to TRBJ1-2, with 8 bases that match TRBD1. Germline V gives CDR1 SGHVS, CDR2 FQNEAQ. The CDR3 loop spans 15 amino acids. The J segment lost 5 bases and the V segment lost 5 bases, leaving 10 bases of the junction unmatched. The CDR3 here is CASSHDRGKIYGYTF. The DNA for the CDR3 is TGTGCCAGCAGCCACGACAGGGGAAAAATATATGGCTACACCTTC.

Written as DNA, the CDR3 is TGTGCCAGCAGCCGGGGACAGGGAGGGAACATTCAGTACTTC. Encoded protein: CASSRGQGGNIQYF. The rearrangement uses TRBV6-5 and TRBJ2-4; 9 nucleotides line up with TRBD1. Germline CDR1 reads MNHEY; CDR2 reads SVGAGI. The CDR3 sequence is 14 residues long. J lost 7 bases, V lost 6 bases, and 7 bases had no gene match.

The chain recombines TRBV27 with TRBJ2-7; D may be TRBD1 (7 bases). Germline CDR1 and CDR2: MNHEY and SMNVEV (reference sequence). The CDR3 runs 13 residues. Trimming shortened V by 10 bases and J by 1 base, and 14 bases separated the two germline ends. The CDR3 sequence is CATRQGLSYEQYF. CDR3 nucleotides: TGTGCCACCCGACAGGGACTTTCCTACGAGCAGTACTTC.

With regard to this clone: One end of the junction is discordant with germline, which a read error may explain. As DNA, the CDR3 is TGTGCCAGCAGATTAGGGGATTTGGAGCAGTTCTTC. Translation: CASRLGDLEQFF. The chain is built from TRBV12-3 or TRBV12-4 and TRBJ2-1; TRBD1 is a possible D gene (5 bases). This CDR3 comprises 12 residues.

This clone was counted only a few times. The chain has TRBV21-1 and TRBJ2-1; the D segment call TRBD2 is taken from the table without a DNA check. TRBV21-1 constitutes a pseudogene. CDR3 length: 12 amino acids. CDR3: CAITSGRNEQFF. The CDR3 DNA sequence: TGTGCCATCACTAGCGGGAGGAATGAGCAGTTCTTC.

This rearrangement joins TRBV6-6 to TRBJ1-2; 7 bases match TRBD1. The length of the CDR3 is 14 residues. The germline CDR1 and CDR2 sequences are MNHNY and SVGAGI (reference sequence). J was trimmed by 3 bases and V by 0 bases; bases with no gene match: 1. The CDR3 is CASSYSDRDYGYTF. The CDR3 DNA reads as TGTGCCAGCAGTTACTCCGACAGGGACTATGGCTACACCTTC.

This sequence joins TRBV7-3 and TRBJ2-3; no clear D gene. The germline gives CDR1 SGHTA, CDR2 FQGTGA. The CDR3 spans 13 residues. Deletions cut 5 bases from V and 0 bases from J, with 6 bases between. The CDR3, as DNA: TGTGCCAGCAGCACGGCTAGCACAGATACGCAGTATTTT. Translation: CASSTASTDTQYF. Combining the CDR3 with reference TRBV7-3 and TRBJ2-3 gives the whole variable domain GAGVSQTPSNKVTEKGKYVELRCDPISGHTALYWYRQSLGQGPEFLIYFQGTGAADDSGLPNDRFFAVRPEGSVSTLKIQRTERGDSAVYLCASSTASTDTQYFGPGTRLTVL.

The chain has TRBV5-1 and TRBJ1-4, with a possible D match to TRBD1 (6 bases). Trimming cost V 4 bases and J 0 bases, with 10 bases left between them. The germline gives CDR1 SGHRS, CDR2 YFSETQ. This CDR3 comprises 15 residues. The CDR3, as DNA: TGCGCCAGCAGCCTCGGACAGACAACTAATGAAAAACTGTTTTTT. It encodes CASSLGQTTNEKLFF.

The chain employs TRBV5-4 and TRBJ2-3, with D tentatively TRBD2 (9 bases). The germline V and J ends were trimmed by 4 bases and 5 bases, with 17 bases remaining between them. Germline V gene data show CDR1 as SGHNT and CDR2 as YYREEE (reference sequence). There are 15 residues in the CDR3. Here the CDR3 reads CASSPGGGRGDTQYF. CDR3 DNA sequence: TGTGCCAGCAGCCCAGGGGGCGGGAGGGGAGATACGCAGTATTTT.

This chain uses TRBV18 with TRBJ2-3, with 8 positions matching TRBD1. The CDR3 spans 14 residues. The J segment lost 6 bases and the V segment lost 3 bases, leaving 5 bases of the junction unmatched. Looked up from germline, CDR1 is KGHSH and CDR2 is LQKENI. The chain's CDR3 is CASSPDRGGDTQYF. CDR3 bases: TGTGCCAGCTCACCCGACAGGGGAGGCGATACGCAGTATTTT.

V is TRBV6-5 and J is TRBJ2-2, with D hard to call. V lost 0 bases and J lost 5, with 1 base in between. The germline V gene has CDR1 MNHEY and CDR2 SVGAGI. The CDR3 consists of 12 residues. DNA of the CDR3: TGTGCCAGCAGTTACTCAACCGGGGAGCTGTTTTTT. Its translation: CASSYSTGELFF.

The rearrangement links TRBV2 to TRBJ1-4; the D is unclear. This CDR3 contains 14 residues. Per germline, CDR1 SNHLY and CDR2 FYNNEI. Trimming removed 7 bases from V and 8 bases from J, with 17 bases in between. The CDR3 DNA reads as TGTGCCAGCATGCGAAGTGACCACGGCGAAAAACTGTTTTTT. Translated: CASMRSDHGEKLFF.

The chain carries TRBV9 and TRBJ1-3, with D hard to call. The ends were cut back, 3 bases at V and 1 base at J, with 8 bases in the middle. The CDR3 spans 14 residues. CDR1 and CDR2 (germline): SGDLS, YYNGEE. In nucleotides, the CDR3 is TGTGCCAGCAGCGCCGGGTTATCTGGAAACACCATATATTTT. Its protein is CASSAGLSGNTIYF. Variable domain in full (rest from reference TRBV9 and TRBJ1-3): DSGVTQTPKHLITATGQRVTLRCSPRSGDLSVYWYQQSLDQGLQFLIQYYNGEERAKGNILERFSAQQFPDLHSELNLSSLELGDSALYFCASSAGLSGNTIYFGEGSWLTVV.

V is TRBV29-1 and J is TRBJ2-1, with D uncertain. V was trimmed by 3 bases and J by 0 bases, leaving 3 bases between them. The CDR3 sequence is 12 residues long. Germline V gene data show CDR1 as SQVTM and CDR2 as ANQGSEA. The CDR3 DNA sequence: TGCAGCGTTGACAGCTCCTACAATGAGCAGTTCTTC. Translated, it gives CSVDSSYNEQFF.

The chain carries TRBV5-1 and TRBJ2-2; 9 bases map to TRBD2. CDR1 SGHRS and CDR2 YFSETQ come from the germline V gene. V lost 4 bases to trimming and J lost 8 bases; unmatched junction nucleotides: 12. This CDR3 contains 16 residues. CDR3: CASSLRTSDTGGELFF. CDR3 DNA: TGCGCCAGCAGCCTTAGGACTAGCGACACCGGTGGGGAGCTGTTTTTT.

The chain links TRBV29-1 to TRBJ2-7, with 8 bases aligning to TRBD1. The junction had 3 bases not matched to a gene; V was cut back by 4 bases and J by 1 base. The germline V gene has CDR1 SQVTM and CDR2 ANQGSEA. The CDR3 runs 13 residues. For the CDR3, the DNA is TGCAGCGTTGGGACAGGGTCTTCCTACGAGCAGTACTTC. Translation: CSVGTGSSYEQYF.

The rearrangement joins TRBV15 to TRBJ2-1, with D tentatively TRBD2 (6 bases). The CDR3 length is 16 residues. V was pared by 4 bases and J by 11 bases, with 24 bases between. Germline values: CDR1 LNHNV, CDR2 YYDKDF (reference sequence). The CDR3 loop reads CATSTIKGNGRRQQFF. The CDR3 DNA is TGTGCCACCAGCACCATCAAGGGGAACGGGAGAAGACAGCAGTTCTTC.

This clone showed up just a few times. The V gene is TRBV18, the J gene TRBJ1-1, with 7 bases fitting TRBD1. This CDR3 region has 15 residues. Germline lookup yields CDR1 KGHSH and CDR2 LQKENI. Losses at the gene ends were 3 bases for V and 1 base for J; bases not matched to a gene: 5. The CDR3 DNA reads as TGTGCCAGCTCACCTAGGACAGGCGAGAACACTGAAGCTTTCTTT. It encodes CASSPRTGENTEAFF.

CDR3 residues: CASSEALGDRGGETQYF. The CDR3, as DNA: TGTGCCAGCAGTGAAGCGCTGGGAGACAGGGGAGGAGAGACCCAGTACTTC. V is TRBV6-1 and J is TRBJ2-5; TRBD1 matches at 8 bases. From germline, CDR1 is MNHNS and CDR2 SASEGT. The CDR3 contains 17 residues. The V and J ends lost 0 bases and 4 bases, in that order; junction bases with no gene match: 10.

This clone was seen more than once but under ten times. The rearrangement links TRBV4-1 to TRBJ1-5, with D unresolved. The length of the CDR3 is 14 residues. V gave up 4 bases and J gave up 5 bases, with 12 bases separating them. Per germline, CDR1 MGHRA and CDR2 YSYEKL. As DNA, the CDR3 is TGCGCCAGCAGCCTACGAGAGGGAGATCAGCCCCAGCATTTT. This encodes CASSLREGDQPQHF.